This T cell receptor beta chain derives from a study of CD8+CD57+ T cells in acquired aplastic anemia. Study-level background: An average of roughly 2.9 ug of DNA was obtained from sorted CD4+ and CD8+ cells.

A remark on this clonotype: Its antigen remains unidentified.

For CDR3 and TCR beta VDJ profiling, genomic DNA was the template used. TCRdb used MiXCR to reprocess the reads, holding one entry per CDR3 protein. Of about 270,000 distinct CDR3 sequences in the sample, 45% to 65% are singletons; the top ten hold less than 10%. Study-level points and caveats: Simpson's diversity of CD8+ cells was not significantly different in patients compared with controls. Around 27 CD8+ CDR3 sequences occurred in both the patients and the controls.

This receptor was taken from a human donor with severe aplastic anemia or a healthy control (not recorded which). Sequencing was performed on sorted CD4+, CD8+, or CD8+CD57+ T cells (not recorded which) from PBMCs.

The CDR3 nucleotides are TGTGCCAGCAGCGCCTGGGGACAGGGAGAAGACACTGAAGCTTTCTTT. Its translation is CASSAWGQGEDTEAFF. The chain uses TRBV7-9 and TRBJ1-1; 9 bases map to TRBD1. V was pared by 5 bases and J by 3 bases, with 10 bases of the junction left unmatched. Per germline, CDR1 SEHNR and CDR2 FQNEAQ (reference sequence). There are 16 residues in the CDR3.